One sample yielded the 6 T cell receptor beta chains listed below, sequenced in a study of cytomegalovirus exposure and HLA in healthy donors. PCR used 60 Vbeta primers and 13 Jbeta primers. Profiled with immunoSEQ multiplex PCR; TCRdb holds only in-frame clones, not every one. The sample lists some 97,000 clones; more than 65% were seen once. The sample consisted of PBMCs. The receptors come from a woman aged 18 to 35 in good health and CMV-seropositive.

This chain uses TRBV7-9 with TRBJ1-1; 12 bases agree with TRBD1. CDR1 and CDR2 (germline): SEHNR, FQNEAQ (reference sequence). J was trimmed by 1 base and V by 8 bases; bases with no gene match: 8. This CDR3 region has 16 residues. DNA for the CDR3: TGTGCCAGCGGGTCCGGGACAGGGGGCACGAACACTGAAGCTTTCTTT. Its protein is CASGSGTGGTNTEAFF.

The chain employs TRBV5-6 and TRBJ2-7; 12 nucleotides line up with TRBD2. CDR1 is SGHDT and CDR2 is YYEEEE in the germline V gene. CDR3 length: 18 amino acids. V lost 0 bases to trimming and J lost 2 bases; unmatched junction nucleotides: 9. The CDR3 sequence is CASSLGGGLAGLPYEQYF. CDR3 coding DNA: TGTGCCAGCAGCTTGGGGGGGGGACTAGCGGGTCTCCCCTACGAGCAGTACTTC. The full variable domain, its missing parts supplied by reference TRBV5-6 and TRBJ2-7, is DAGVTQSPTHLIKTRGQQVTLRCSPKSGHDTVSWYQQALGQGPQFIFQYYEEEERQRGNFPDRFSGHQFPNYSSELNVNALLLGDSALYLCASSLGGGLAGLPYEQYFGPGTRLTVT.

The chain employs TRBV30 and TRBJ1-5, with a tentative D call TRBD1 (5 bases). Germline V lookup: CDR1 GTSNPN, CDR2 SVGIG (reference sequence). The CDR3 totals 14 residues. The V gene lost 0 bases and the J gene lost 6 bases, with 12 bases spanning the gap. The CDR3 here is CAWSVPGRAQPQHF. The CDR3 coding sequence is TGTGCCTGGAGTGTCCCCGGCAGGGCTCAGCCCCAGCATTTT. The variable domain in full, completed from reference TRBV30 and TRBJ1-5, reads SQTIHQWPATLVQPVGSPLSLECTVEGTSNPNLYWYRQAAGRGLQLLFYSVGIGQISSEVPQNLSASRPQDRQFILSSKKLLLSDSGFYLCAWSVPGRAQPQHFGDGTRLSIL.

The chain recombines TRBV30 with TRBJ1-5; D unresolved. The CDR3 is 13 amino acids. The V gene's germline CDR1 is GTSNPN and CDR2 SVGIG (reference sequence). Trimming took 5 bases from V and 2 from J, leaving 10 bases between them. The DNA for the CDR3 is TGTGCCTGGGCAGGAGGTGGCAATCAGCCCCAGCATTTT. The encoded protein is CAWAGGGNQPQHF.

This clone was detected a few times. V gene TRBV7-2 combines with J gene TRBJ1-1; TRBD1 is a possible D gene (5 bases). V shed 3 bases and J shed 4 bases, with 12 bases lying between them. CDR3 length: 14 amino acids. CDR1 SGHTA and CDR2 FQGNSA come from the germline V gene. The CDR3 coding sequence is TGTGCCAGCAGCTTGGGGGGTAGGGTCACTGAAGCTTTCTTT. Encoded protein: CASSLGGRVTEAFF. The whole variable domain, remainder taken from reference TRBV7-2 and TRBJ1-1, is GAGVSQSPSNKVTEKGKDVELRCDPISGHTALYWYRQSLGQGLEFLIYFQGNSAPDKSGLPSDRFSAERTGGSVSTLTIQRTQQEDSAVYLCASSLGGRVTEAFFGQGTRLTVV.

As to this clone: Other DNA sequences in the sample encode the same CDR3. V is TRBV6-5 and J is TRBJ2-5, with 9 bases matching TRBD2. Germline values: CDR1 MNHEY, CDR2 SVGAGI. The CDR3 has 15 residues. V dropped 2 bases and J dropped 5; count of bases not matched to a gene: 6. The CDR3 loop reads CASSYAAGGPETQYF. The CDR3 region has the DNA TGTGCCAGCAGTTACGCGGCGGGAGGGCCGGAGACCCAGTACTTC.